Following are 18 T cell receptor beta chains from one sample sequenced in a study of T cell responses to AZD1222 COVID-19 vaccine. The repertoire was sequenced with immunoSEQ multiplex PCR; TCRdb's copy has only in-frame clones and lacks some. Of 250,000 to 300,000 clones listed, 94% are singletons. The specimen comprised peripheral blood, sampled 28 days after the second AZD1222 dose. The source is an adult who received the AZD1222 COVID-19 vaccine.

The chain uses TRBV2 and TRBJ2-2, with D perhaps TRBD1 or TRBD2 (6 bases each). The V gene lost 6 bases and the J gene lost 6 bases, with 17 bases spanning the gap. The CDR3 is 15 amino acids. CDR1 and CDR2 (germline): SNHLY, FYNNEI. CDR3 coding DNA: TGTGCCAGCAGCCCCGAGGGGGGAGTCGCCGGGGAGCTGTTTTTT. Amino acid sequence: CASSPEGGVAGELFF.

The rearrangement joins TRBV15 to TRBJ1-2; 7 bases agree with TRBD1. The germline gives CDR1 LNHNV, CDR2 YYDKDF (reference sequence). The CDR3 is 14 amino acids. After removal of 3 bases from V and 3 bases from J, the junction contained 4 bases not matched to a gene. CDR3 coding DNA: TGTGCCACCAGCAGGCGACAGGGCGACTATGGCTACACCTTC. Residues: CATSRRQGDYGYTF.

V is TRBV3-1 (or the pseudogene TRBV3-2) and J is TRBJ2-5; D gene unclear. From germline, CDR1 is LGHDT and CDR2 YNNKEL (reference sequence). The CDR3 has 12 amino acids. Trimming left V 1 base short and J 6 bases short, with 6 bases between. The CDR3 reads CASSQVEQTQYF. The DNA of the CDR3 is TGTGCCAGCAGCCAAGTTGAACAGACCCAGTACTTC.

Of note for this clone: Other DNA sequences in the sample encode the same CDR3. The rearrangement uses TRBV5-1 and TRBJ1-2; no clear D gene. The CDR3 totals 11 residues. Trimming pared 0 bases from V and 10 bases from J, leaving 7 bases between. Germline lookup yields CDR1 SGHRS and CDR2 YFSETQ. CDR3 loop: CASSLGGNYTF. Here the CDR3 DNA reads TGCGCCAGCAGCTTGGGGGGAAACTACACCTTC.

The chain joins TRBV5-1 to TRBJ1-3, with D perhaps TRBD1 (6 bases). Germline V gene sequence: CDR1 SGHRS, CDR2 YFSETQ. This CDR3 is 15 amino acids long. The V end lost 4 bases, the J end lost 4 bases, and 15 bases lay between the germline ends. The CDR3 protein is CASSPQGLSGNTIYF. The CDR3 DNA reads TGCGCCAGCAGCCCACAGGGACTGAGCGGAAACACCATATATTTT.

The rearrangement links TRBV4-2 to TRBJ2-7, with D possibly being TRBD1 (6 bases). The V end lost 1 base, the J end lost 3 bases, and 10 bases lay between the germline ends. The germline V gene has CDR1 LGHNA and CDR2 YNFKEQ. The length of the CDR3 is 14 residues. The CDR3: CASSQGTADYEQYF. For the CDR3, the DNA is TGTGCCAGCAGCCAAGGGACAGCCGACTACGAGCAGTACTTC.

This clone was seen just once. The gene calls are TRBV24-1 and TRBJ1-2; TRBD1 might be the D (6 bases). The V and J ends lost 5 bases and 2 bases respectively, with 11 bases between them. The germline V gene encodes CDR1 KGHDR and CDR2 SFDVKD. There are 14 residues in the CDR3. CDR3 sequence (DNA): TGTGCCACCAGTGGAGAAGGGGGAAACTATGGCTACACCTTC. It codes for CATSGEGGNYGYTF.

This chain connects TRBV27 to TRBJ1-1; D gene unclear. This CDR3 is 14 amino acids long. V was shortened by 0 bases and J by 8 bases, with 13 bases between the two germline ends. Germline V gives CDR1 MNHEY, CDR2 SMNVEV (reference sequence). CDR3 sequence (DNA): TGTGCCAGCAGTTTATCGAGGCAATTCGGGGAAGCTTTCTTT. Translated: CASSLSRQFGEAFF.

The chain employs TRBV19 and TRBJ2-1, with TRBD2 identical over 9 bases. The CDR3 spans 15 residues. CDR1 is LNHDA, CDR2 SQIVND, per germline (reference sequence). V trimming: 4 bases; J trimming: 8 bases; junction bases outside the gene matches: 9. Here the CDR3 reads CASSNSWRGGYEQFF. DNA of the CDR3: TGTGCCAGTAGTAACTCTTGGCGGGGGGGGTATGAGCAGTTCTTC.

The chain joins TRBV28 to TRBJ1-5; D perhaps matches TRBD1 (5 bases). The CDR3 contains 14 residues. V was shortened by 7 bases and J by 10 bases, with 20 bases between the two germline ends. In germline, CDR1 is MDHEN, CDR2 SYDVKM. DNA of the CDR3: TGTGCCAGCACCATGGGGGGGGACCGCGGTCCCCAGCATTTT. It specifies CASTMGGDRGPQHF.

The chain carries TRBV19 and TRBJ2-1, with TRBD2 as a possible D gene (5 bases). CDR1 is LNHDA, CDR2 SQIVND, per germline (reference sequence). Trimming pared 1 base from V and 4 bases from J, leaving 11 bases between. CDR3 size: 15 residues. The CDR3 region is CASSIGTAIYNEQFF. DNA for the CDR3: TGTGCCAGTAGTATAGGGACTGCGATATACAATGAGCAGTTCTTC.

Only one count was recorded for this clone. The chain employs TRBV9 and TRBJ2-1; tentative D call: TRBD2 (5 bases). Germline V lookup: CDR1 SGDLS, CDR2 YYNGEE. This CDR3 has 15 residues. Trimming cost V 6 bases and J 3 bases, with 16 bases left between them. The CDR3 region has the DNA TGTGCCAGCACTCGAGGGAGCAGCGGCTACAATGAGCAGTTCTTC. Translated, it gives CASTRGSSGYNEQFF.

The rearrangement uses TRBV12-3 or TRBV12-4 and TRBJ2-1; no clear D gene. Trimming stripped 3 bases from V and 6 bases from J, with 6 bases between. This CDR3 is 12 amino acids long. This CDR3 reads CASSFKGNEQFF. CDR3 bases: TGTGCCAGCAGTTTTAAAGGCAATGAGCAGTTCTTC.

J is TRBJ2-1 and V is TRBV11-3; unclear D gene. This CDR3 has 13 amino acids. Trimming stripped 5 bases from V and 7 bases from J, with 12 bases between. From germline, CDR1 is SGHNT and CDR2 YENEEA. The CDR3 spells CASSPQAGNEQFF. The CDR3 DNA follows: TGTGCCAGCAGCCCGCAGGCCGGTAATGAGCAGTTCTTC.

The rearrangement joins TRBV4-3 to TRBJ2-7; D is uncertain. The CDR3 consists of 15 residues. Trimming took off 0 bases at V and 7 bases at J, with 16 bases between the two ends. Germline V gives CDR1 LGHNA, CDR2 YSLEER. DNA for the CDR3: TGCGCCAGCAGCCAAGATTGGGCCTTTATGAGAGAGCAGTACTTC. Amino acid sequence: CASSQDWAFMREQYF.

The chain combines TRBV20-1 with TRBJ2-7; tentative D call: TRBD2 (6 bases). Germline CDR1 DFQATT, CDR2 SNEGSKA (reference sequence). The CDR3 is made up of 11 amino acids. V was pared by 6 bases and J by 4 bases, with 10 bases between. CDR3 region: CSAGDFYEQYF. The CDR3 coding sequence is TGCAGTGCAGGGGACTTTTACGAGCAGTACTTC.

This rearrangement joins TRBV3-1 (or the pseudogene TRBV3-2) to TRBJ2-7; the D gene could be TRBD1 or TRBD2 (6 bases each). The CDR3 sequence is 16 residues long. With 6 bases removed from V and 7 bases from J, the gap between germline ends came to 25 bases. Germline loops: CDR1 LGHDT, CDR2 YNNKEL (reference sequence). The CDR3 reads CASSPAGQLIRTEQYF. CDR3 bases: TGTGCCAGCAGTCCCGCGGGACAATTGATACGTACTGAGCAGTACTTC.

The chain uses TRBV19 and TRBJ1-1; D gene uncertain. Between the trimmed V and J ends, which lost 8 bases and 1 base, there was a span of 11 bases. CDR1 LNHDA and CDR2 SQIVND come from the germline V gene (reference sequence). The CDR3 is 13 residues long. The CDR3: CASGSRRNTEAFF. CDR3 DNA sequence: TGTGCCAGTGGATCGCGGAGGAACACTGAAGCTTTCTTT.